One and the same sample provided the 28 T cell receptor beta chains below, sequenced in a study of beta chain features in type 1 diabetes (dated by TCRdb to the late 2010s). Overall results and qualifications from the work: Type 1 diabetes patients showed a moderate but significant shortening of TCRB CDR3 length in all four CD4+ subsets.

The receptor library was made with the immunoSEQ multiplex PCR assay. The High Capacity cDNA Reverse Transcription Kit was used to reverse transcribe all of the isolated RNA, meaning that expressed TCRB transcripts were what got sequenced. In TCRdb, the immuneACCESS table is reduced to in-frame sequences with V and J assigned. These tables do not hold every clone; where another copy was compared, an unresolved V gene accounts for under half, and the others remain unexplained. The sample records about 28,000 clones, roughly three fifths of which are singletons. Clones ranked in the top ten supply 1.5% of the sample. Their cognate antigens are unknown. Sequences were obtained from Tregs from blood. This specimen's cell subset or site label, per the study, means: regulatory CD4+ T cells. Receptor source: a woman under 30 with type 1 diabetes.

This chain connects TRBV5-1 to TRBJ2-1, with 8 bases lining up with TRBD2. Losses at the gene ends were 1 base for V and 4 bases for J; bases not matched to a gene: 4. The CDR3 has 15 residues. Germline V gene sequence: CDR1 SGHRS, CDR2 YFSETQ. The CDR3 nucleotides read TGCGCCAGCAGCTTGACTAGCGGACAGTACAATGAGCAGTTCTTC. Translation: CASSLTSGQYNEQFF.

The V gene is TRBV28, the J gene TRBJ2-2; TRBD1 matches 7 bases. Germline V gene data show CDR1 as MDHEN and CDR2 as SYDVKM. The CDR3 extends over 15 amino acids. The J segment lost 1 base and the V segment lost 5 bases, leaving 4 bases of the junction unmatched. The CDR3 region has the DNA TGTGCCAGCAGTCCGACAGGGTGGAACACCGGGGAGCTGTTTTTT. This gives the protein CASSPTGWNTGELFF.

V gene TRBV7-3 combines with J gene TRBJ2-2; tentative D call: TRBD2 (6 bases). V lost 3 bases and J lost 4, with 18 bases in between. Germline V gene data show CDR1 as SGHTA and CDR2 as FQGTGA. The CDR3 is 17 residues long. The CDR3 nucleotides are TGTGCCAGCAGCTTTTTAAACCCGGGACTGGGCACCGGGGAGCTGTTTTTT. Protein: CASSFLNPGLGTGELFF.

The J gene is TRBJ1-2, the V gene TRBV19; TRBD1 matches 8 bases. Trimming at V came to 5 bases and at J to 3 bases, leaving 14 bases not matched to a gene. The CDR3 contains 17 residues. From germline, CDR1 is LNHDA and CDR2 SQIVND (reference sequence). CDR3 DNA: TGTGCCAGTAGTGTACGGACAGGGCGATTTTTGGACTATGGCTACACCTTC. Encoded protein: CASSVRTGRFLDYGYTF.

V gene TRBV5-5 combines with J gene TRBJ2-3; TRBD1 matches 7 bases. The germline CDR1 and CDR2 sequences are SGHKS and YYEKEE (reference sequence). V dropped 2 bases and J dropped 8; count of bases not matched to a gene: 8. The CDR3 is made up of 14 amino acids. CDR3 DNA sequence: TGTGCCAGCAGCTTAGATTTACAGGGGCGTACGCAGTATTTT. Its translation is CASSLDLQGRTQYF.

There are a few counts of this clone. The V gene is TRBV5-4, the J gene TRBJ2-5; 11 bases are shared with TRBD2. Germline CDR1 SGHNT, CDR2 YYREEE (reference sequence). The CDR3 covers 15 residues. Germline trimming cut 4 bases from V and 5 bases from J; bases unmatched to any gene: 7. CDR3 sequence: CASSRLAGGDETQYF. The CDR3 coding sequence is TGTGCCAGCAGCCGCCTAGCGGGAGGAGATGAGACCCAGTACTTC.

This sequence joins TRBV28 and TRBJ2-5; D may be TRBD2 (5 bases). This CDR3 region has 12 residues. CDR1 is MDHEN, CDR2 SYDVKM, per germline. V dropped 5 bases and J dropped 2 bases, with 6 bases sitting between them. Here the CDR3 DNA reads TGTGCCAGCAGTCCGGGGCAAGAGACCCAGTACTTC. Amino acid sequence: CASSPGQETQYF.

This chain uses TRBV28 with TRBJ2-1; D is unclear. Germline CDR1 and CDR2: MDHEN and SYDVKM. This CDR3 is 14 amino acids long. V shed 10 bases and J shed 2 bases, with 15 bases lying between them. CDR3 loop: CAIDGPRTYNEQFF. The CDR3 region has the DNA TGTGCCATCGACGGCCCCAGGACCTACAATGAGCAGTTCTTC.

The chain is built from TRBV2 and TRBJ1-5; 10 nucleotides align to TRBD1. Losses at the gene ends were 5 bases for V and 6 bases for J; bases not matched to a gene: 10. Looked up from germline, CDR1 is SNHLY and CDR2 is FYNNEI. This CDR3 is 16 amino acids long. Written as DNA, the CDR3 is TGTGCCAGCAGTCAAGACAGGGGGCAGTCTGGTCAGCCCCAGCATTTT. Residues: CASSQDRGQSGQPQHF.

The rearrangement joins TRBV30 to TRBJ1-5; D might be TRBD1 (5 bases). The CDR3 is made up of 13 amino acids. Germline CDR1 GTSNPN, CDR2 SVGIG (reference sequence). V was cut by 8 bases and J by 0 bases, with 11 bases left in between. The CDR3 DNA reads TGTGCCGGGGCTGTGGGTAGCAATCAGCCCCAGCATTTT. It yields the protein CAGAVGSNQPQHF.

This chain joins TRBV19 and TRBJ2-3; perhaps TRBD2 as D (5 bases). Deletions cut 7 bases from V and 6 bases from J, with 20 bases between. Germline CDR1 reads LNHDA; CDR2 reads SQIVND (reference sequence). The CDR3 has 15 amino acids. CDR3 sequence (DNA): TGTGCCAGTATTGGCCAGGACTCCAATTGGGATACGCAGTATTTT. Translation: CASIGQDSNWDTQYF.

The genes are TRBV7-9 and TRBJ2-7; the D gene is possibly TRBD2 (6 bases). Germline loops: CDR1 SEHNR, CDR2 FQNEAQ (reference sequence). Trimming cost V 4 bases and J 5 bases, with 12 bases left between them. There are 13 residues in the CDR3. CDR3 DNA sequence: TGTGCCAGCAGCTCTACGGGAGTGGACGAGCAGTACGTC. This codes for CASSSTGVDEQYV.

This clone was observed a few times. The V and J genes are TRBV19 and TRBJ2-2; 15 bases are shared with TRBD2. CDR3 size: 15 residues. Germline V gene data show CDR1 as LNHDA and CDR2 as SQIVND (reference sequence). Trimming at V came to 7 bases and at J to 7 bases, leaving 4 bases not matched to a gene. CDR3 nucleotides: TGTGCCAGTAAGGGACTAGCGGGAGGAGGCGGGGAGCTGTTTTTT. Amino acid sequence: CASKGLAGGGGELFF.

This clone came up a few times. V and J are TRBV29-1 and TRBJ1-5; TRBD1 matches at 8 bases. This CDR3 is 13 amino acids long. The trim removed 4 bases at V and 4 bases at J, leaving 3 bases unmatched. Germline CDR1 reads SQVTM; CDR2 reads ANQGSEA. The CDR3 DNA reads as TGCAGCGTTGCGGGACAGGATAATCAGCCCCAGCATTTT. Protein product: CSVAGQDNQPQHF.

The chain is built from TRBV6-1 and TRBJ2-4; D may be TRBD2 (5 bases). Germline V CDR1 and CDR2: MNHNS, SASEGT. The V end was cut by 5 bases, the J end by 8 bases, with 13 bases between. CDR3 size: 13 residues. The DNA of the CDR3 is TGTGCCAGCAGTCGCCAGAGGGCGGACATTCAGTACTTC. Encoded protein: CASSRQRADIQYF.

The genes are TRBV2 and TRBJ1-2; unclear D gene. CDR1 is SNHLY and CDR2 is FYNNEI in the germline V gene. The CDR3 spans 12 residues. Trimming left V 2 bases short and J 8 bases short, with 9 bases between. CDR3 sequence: CASSESPPGYTF. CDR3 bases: TGTGCCAGCAGTGAATCTCCCCCGGGCTACACCTTC.

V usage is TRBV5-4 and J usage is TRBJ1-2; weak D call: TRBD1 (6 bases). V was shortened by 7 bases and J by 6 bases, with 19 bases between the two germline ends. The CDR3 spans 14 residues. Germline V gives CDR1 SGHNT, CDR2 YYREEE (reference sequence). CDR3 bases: TGTGCCAGCCGGACACAGGGTCTTCAGGATGGCTACACCTTC. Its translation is CASRTQGLQDGYTF.

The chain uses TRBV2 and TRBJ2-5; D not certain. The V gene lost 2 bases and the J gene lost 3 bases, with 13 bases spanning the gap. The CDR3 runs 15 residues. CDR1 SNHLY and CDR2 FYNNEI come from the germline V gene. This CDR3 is CASSEPRISEETQYF. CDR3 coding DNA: TGTGCCAGCAGTGAACCCCGGATAAGCGAAGAGACCCAGTACTTC.

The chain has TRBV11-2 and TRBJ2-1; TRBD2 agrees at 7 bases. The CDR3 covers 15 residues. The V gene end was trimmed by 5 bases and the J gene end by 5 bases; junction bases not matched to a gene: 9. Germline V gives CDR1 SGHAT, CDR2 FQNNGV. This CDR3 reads CASSHVGGDNNEQFF. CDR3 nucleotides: TGTGCCAGCAGCCACGTTGGGGGGGATAACAATGAGCAGTTCTTC.

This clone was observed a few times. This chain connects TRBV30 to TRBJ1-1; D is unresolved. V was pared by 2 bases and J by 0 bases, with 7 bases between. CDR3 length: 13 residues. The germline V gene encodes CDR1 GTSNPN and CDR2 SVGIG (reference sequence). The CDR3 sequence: CAWSLGMNTEAFF. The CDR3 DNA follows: TGTGCCTGGAGTCTGGGCATGAACACTGAAGCTTTCTTT.

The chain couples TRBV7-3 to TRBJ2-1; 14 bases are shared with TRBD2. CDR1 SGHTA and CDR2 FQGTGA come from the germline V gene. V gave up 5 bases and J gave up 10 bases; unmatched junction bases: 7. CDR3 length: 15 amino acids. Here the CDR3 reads CASSPRLAGGGEQFF. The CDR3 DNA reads TGTGCCAGCAGCCCCAGACTAGCGGGAGGGGGAGAGCAGTTCTTC.

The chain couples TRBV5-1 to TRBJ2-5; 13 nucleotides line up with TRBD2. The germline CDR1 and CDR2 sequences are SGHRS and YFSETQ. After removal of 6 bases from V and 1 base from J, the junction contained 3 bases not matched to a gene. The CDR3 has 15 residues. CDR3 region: CASTRTSGSQETQYF. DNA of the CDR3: TGCGCCAGCACCCGGACTAGCGGGAGCCAAGAGACCCAGTACTTC.

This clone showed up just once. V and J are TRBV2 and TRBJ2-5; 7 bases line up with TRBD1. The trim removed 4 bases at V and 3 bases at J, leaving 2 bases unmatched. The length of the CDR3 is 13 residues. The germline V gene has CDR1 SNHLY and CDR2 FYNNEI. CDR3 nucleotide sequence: TGTGCCAGCAGTGGGCAGGGGGAAGAGACCCAGTACTTC. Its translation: CASSGQGEETQYF.

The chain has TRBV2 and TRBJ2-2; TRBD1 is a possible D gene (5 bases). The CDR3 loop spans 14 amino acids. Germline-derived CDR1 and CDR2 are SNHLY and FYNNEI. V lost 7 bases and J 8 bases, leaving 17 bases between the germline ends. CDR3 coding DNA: TGTGCCAGCAACCCCCAGGGATATCGGGGGGAGCTGTTTTTT. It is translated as CASNPQGYRGELFF.

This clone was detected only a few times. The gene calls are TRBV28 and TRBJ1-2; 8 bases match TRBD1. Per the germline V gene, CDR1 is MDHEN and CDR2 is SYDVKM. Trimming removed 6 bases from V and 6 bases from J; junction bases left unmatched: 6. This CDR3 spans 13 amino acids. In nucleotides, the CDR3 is TGTGCCAGCAGACAGGGGGAAGAACATGGCTACACCTTC. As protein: CASRQGEEHGYTF.

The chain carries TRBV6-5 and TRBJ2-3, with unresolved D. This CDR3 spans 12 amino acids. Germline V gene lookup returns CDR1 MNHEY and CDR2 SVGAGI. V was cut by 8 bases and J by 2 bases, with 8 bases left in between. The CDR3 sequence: CASVGSTDTQYF. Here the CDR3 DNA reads TGTGCCAGCGTCGGTTCCACAGATACGCAGTATTTT.

The CDR3, as DNA: TGTGCCAGCTCACCTGTTGGGCAGGGGGCAGATACGCAGTATTTT. It encodes CASSPVGQGADTQYF. The V gene is TRBV18, the J gene TRBJ2-3, with 7 bases identical to TRBD1. This CDR3 region has 15 residues. Germline V gene lookup returns CDR1 KGHSH and CDR2 LQKENI. Trimming at V came to 3 bases and at J to 4 bases, leaving 7 bases not matched to a gene.

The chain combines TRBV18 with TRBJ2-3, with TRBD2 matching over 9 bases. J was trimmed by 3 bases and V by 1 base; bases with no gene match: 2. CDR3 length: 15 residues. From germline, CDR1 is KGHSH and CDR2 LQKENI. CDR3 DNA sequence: TGTGCCAGCTCACCACAAGCGGGAGGAACAGATACGCAGTATTTT. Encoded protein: CASSPQAGGTDTQYF. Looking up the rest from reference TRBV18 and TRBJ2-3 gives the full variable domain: NAGVMQNPRHLVRRRGQEARLRCSPMKGHSHVYWYRQLPEEGLKFMVYLQKENIIDESGMPKERFSAEFPKEGPSILRIQQVVRGDSAAYFCASSPQAGGTDTQYFGPGTRLTVL.